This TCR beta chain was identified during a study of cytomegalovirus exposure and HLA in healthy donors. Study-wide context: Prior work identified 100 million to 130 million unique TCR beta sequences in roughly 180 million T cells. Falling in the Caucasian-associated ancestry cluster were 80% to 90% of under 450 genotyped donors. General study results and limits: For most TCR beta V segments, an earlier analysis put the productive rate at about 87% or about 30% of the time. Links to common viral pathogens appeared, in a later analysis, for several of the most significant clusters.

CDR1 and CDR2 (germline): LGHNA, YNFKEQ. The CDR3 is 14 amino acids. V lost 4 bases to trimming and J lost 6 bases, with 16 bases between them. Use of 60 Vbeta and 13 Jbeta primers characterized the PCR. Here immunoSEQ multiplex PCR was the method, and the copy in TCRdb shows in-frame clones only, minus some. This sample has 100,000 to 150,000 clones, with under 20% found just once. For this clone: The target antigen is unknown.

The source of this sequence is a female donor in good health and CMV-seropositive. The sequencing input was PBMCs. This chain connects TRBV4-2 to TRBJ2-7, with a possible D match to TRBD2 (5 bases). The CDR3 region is CASSPMRRRGEQYF. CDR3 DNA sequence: TGTGCCAGCAGCCCTATGAGACGCCGGGGCGAGCAGTACTTC.